This T cell receptor (beta chain) was observed in a study of T cell responses to AZD1222 COVID-19 vaccine. The germline gives CDR1 SGDLS, CDR2 YYNGEE. This CDR3 contains 15 residues. J was trimmed by 6 bases and V by 2 bases; bases with no gene match: 6. Only in-frame clones appear in the TCRdb table, and some are missing; sequencing was by immunoSEQ multiplex PCR. The sample lists some 180,000 clones; roughly 92% were seen once. The genes are TRBV9 and TRBJ2-2, with 8 positions matching TRBD2. The sequence was collected from an adult in good health. The source was peripheral blood, collected on day 0 of AZD1222 vaccination. The CDR3 here is CASSVGTSSAGELFF. CDR3 nucleotides: TGTGCCAGCAGCGTCGGGACTAGTTCCGCCGGGGAGCTGTTTTTT.